This TCR beta chain was profiled in a study of control samples from healthy donors and cancer patients. Data came from immunoSEQ multiplex PCR; TCRdb stores just in-frame clones and leaves some out. The sample holds approximately 210,000 clones, approximately 91% seen once. Sequenced sample: blood. The receptor was derived from a man aged 25-40 years in good health.

The DNA for the CDR3 is TGCGCCAGCAGCCAAGAAGGACAGGGATACTCTGGGGCCAACGTCCTGACTTTC. Residues: CASSQEGQGYSGANVLTF. The chain couples TRBV4-1 to TRBJ2-6; 8 bases line up with TRBD1. This CDR3 spans 18 amino acids. The J segment lost 0 bases and the V segment lost 0 bases, leaving 4 bases of the junction unmatched. Germline-derived CDR1 and CDR2 are MGHRA and YSYEKL.